One and the same sample provided the 10 T cell receptor beta chains below, sequenced in a study of blood T cell repertoires in COVID-19. Only in-frame clones appear in the TCRdb table, and some are missing; sequencing was by immunoSEQ multiplex PCR. The sample lists 310,000 or so clones, 85% to 90% occurring once. The sequenced sample was PBMCs or T cells enriched from blood (not recorded which). The origin of the receptors is a woman in her late teens or twenties who had recovered from COVID-19.

The chain carries TRBV29-1 and TRBJ1-3, with TRBD1 matching over 9 bases. Germline values: CDR1 SQVTM, CDR2 ANQGSEA. This CDR3 has 18 residues. The J segment lost 0 bases and the V segment lost 7 bases, leaving 16 bases of the junction unmatched. The CDR3 nucleotides are TGCAGCGCCCGTCCCGGGACAGGGTCCCTGTTCTCTGGAAACACCATATATTTT. Its protein product is CSARPGTGSLFSGNTIYF. The full variable domain, completed using reference TRBV29-1 and TRBJ1-3, is SAVISQKPSRDICQRGTSLTIQCQVDSQVTMMFWYRQQPGQSLTLIATANQGSEATYESGFVIDKFPISRPNLTFSTLTVSNMSPEDSSIYLCSARPGTGSLFSGNTIYFGEGSWLTVV.

The rearrangement links TRBV9 to TRBJ2-3; no definite D call. The V end was cut by 0 bases, the J end by 0 bases, with 8 bases between. The CDR3 totals 15 residues. CDR1 and CDR2 from the germline V gene are SGDLS and YYNGEE. CDR3 protein: CASSVASQSTDTQYF. The CDR3 DNA sequence: TGTGCCAGCAGCGTAGCTAGTCAGAGCACAGATACGCAGTATTTT. The whole variable domain, filled in from reference TRBV9 and TRBJ2-3, reads DSGVTQTPKHLITATGQRVTLRCSPRSGDLSVYWYQQSLDQGLQFLIQYYNGEERAKGNILERFSAQQFPDLHSELNLSSLELGDSALYFCASSVASQSTDTQYFGPGTRLTVL.

The rearrangement links TRBV10-2 to TRBJ2-1; 9 bases agree with TRBD1. After removal of 9 bases from V and 8 bases from J, the junction contained 8 bases not matched to a gene. In germline, CDR1 is WSHSY, CDR2 SAAADI. There are 13 residues in the CDR3. As DNA, the CDR3 is TGCGCCAGTTCCGGGACAGGGTGGGATGAGCAGTTCTTC. Translation: CASSGTGWDEQFF.

The chain has TRBV9 and TRBJ1-5; 7 bases agree with TRBD1. The CDR3 is made up of 14 amino acids. CDR1 is SGDLS, CDR2 YYNGEE, per germline. V trimming: 3 bases; J trimming: 7 bases; junction bases outside the gene matches: 7. The DNA of the CDR3 is TGTGCCAGCAGCGAGACAGGGACCGAGCAGCCCCAGCATTTT. Translating it yields CASSETGTEQPQHF.

In this sample, this clone turned up once. The chain carries TRBV2 and TRBJ1-2, with 10 positions matching TRBD1. Germline V gives CDR1 SNHLY, CDR2 FYNNEI. The junction had 3 bases not matched to a gene; V was cut back by 4 bases and J by 4 bases. The CDR3 sequence is 14 residues long. The CDR3 region is CASSVDRGTYGYTF. DNA for the CDR3: TGTGCCAGCAGTGTGGACAGGGGGACCTATGGCTACACCTTC.

The chain combines TRBV7-9 with TRBJ1-5; possibly TRBD1 for D (5 bases). Trimming cost V 1 base and J 4 bases, with 8 bases left between them. There are 14 residues in the CDR3. Germline V gene lookup returns CDR1 SEHNR and CDR2 FQNEAQ (reference sequence). The CDR3 protein is CASSLGTRNQPQHF. Written as DNA, the CDR3 is TGTGCCAGCAGCTTAGGGACAAGAAATCAGCCCCAGCATTTT.

This clone has only a few counts. V usage is TRBV19 and J usage is TRBJ1-1; D remains ambiguous. Germline CDR1 LNHDA, CDR2 SQIVND (reference sequence). This CDR3 is 13 amino acids long. Trimming stripped 1 base from V and 5 bases from J, with 8 bases between. CDR3 residues: CASSIGYRTEAFF. The CDR3 coding sequence is TGTGCCAGTAGTATAGGGTACAGAACTGAAGCTTTCTTT.

The J gene is TRBJ1-1, the V gene TRBV18; 7 bases are a match to TRBD1. Germline V gene sequence: CDR1 KGHSH, CDR2 LQKENI. Trimming took 3 bases from V and 5 from J; bases not matched to a gene: 18. The length of the CDR3 is 18 residues. The CDR3 region is CASSPPPYRGRPWTEAFF. The CDR3 nucleotides are TGTGCCAGCTCACCCCCCCCTTACAGGGGAAGGCCATGGACTGAAGCTTTCTTT. The full variable domain, rest sourced from reference TRBV18 and TRBJ1-1, is NAGVMQNPRHLVRRRGQEARLRCSPMKGHSHVYWYRQLPEEGLKFMVYLQKENIIDESGMPKERFSAEFPKEGPSILRIQQVVRGDSAAYFCASSPPPYRGRPWTEAFFGQGTRLTVV.

In its sample, this clone was seen once. This chain links TRBV6-5 with TRBJ1-5; D may be TRBD1 (6 bases). This CDR3 is built from 12 residues. CDR1 is MNHEY and CDR2 is SVGAGI in the germline V gene. Trimming pared 11 bases from V and 1 base from J, leaving 9 bases between. CDR3 amino acids: CAAGGSNQPQHF. DNA for the CDR3: TGTGCCGCGGGGGGCAGCAATCAGCCCCAGCATTTT.

The chain is built from TRBV28 and TRBJ1-1; maybe TRBD1 (6 bases). Germline assignment: CDR1 MDHEN and CDR2 SYDVKM. The CDR3 has 15 amino acids. Trimming removed 3 bases from V and 4 bases from J, with 15 bases in between. CDR3 loop: CASSFEGGLGTEAFF. In DNA form, the CDR3 reads TGTGCCAGCAGTTTTGAGGGGGGGCTGGGCACTGAAGCTTTCTTT. The whole variable domain, filled in from reference TRBV28 and TRBJ1-1, reads DVKVTQSSRYLVKRTGEKVFLECVQDMDHENMFWYRQDPGLGLRLIYFSYDVKMKEKGDIPEGYSVSREKKERFSLILESASTNQTSMYLCASSFEGGLGTEAFFGQGTRLTVV.